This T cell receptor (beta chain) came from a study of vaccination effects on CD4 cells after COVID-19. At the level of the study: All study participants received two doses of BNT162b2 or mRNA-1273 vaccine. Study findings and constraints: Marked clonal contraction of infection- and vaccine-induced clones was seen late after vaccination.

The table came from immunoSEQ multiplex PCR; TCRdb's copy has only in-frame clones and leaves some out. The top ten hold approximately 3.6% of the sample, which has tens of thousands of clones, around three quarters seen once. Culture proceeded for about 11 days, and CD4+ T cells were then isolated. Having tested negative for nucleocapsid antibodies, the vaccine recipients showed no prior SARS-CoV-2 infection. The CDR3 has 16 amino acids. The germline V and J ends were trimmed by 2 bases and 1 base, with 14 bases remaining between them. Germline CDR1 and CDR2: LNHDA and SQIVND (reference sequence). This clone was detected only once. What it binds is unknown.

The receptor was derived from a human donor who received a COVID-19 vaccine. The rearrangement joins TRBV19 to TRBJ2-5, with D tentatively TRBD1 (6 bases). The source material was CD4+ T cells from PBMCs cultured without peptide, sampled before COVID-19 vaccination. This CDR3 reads CASSIMAGETQETQYF. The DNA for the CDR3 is TGTGCCAGTAGTATAATGGCAGGGGAAACCCAAGAGACCCAGTACTTC.